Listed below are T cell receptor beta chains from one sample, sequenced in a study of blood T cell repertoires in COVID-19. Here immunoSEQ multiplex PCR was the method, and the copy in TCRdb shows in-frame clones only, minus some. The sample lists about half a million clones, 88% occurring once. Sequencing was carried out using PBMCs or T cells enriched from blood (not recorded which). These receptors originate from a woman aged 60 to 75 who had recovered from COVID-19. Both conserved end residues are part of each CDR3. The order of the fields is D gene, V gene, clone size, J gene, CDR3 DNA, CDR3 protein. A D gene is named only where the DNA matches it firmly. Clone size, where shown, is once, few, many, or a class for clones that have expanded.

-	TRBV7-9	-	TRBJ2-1	TGTGCCAGCAGCTCCGGGACTTCTCAAATCCATGAGCAGTTCTTC	CASSSGTSQIHEQFF
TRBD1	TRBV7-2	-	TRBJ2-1	TGTGCCAGCAGCCTGGGACAGGGTGTGTACAATGAGCAGTTCTTC	CASSLGQGVYNEQFF
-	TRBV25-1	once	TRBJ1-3	TGTGCCAGAGGTAGGAGAGGAAACACCATATATTTT	CARGRRGNTIYF
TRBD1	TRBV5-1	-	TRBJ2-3	TGCGCCAGCAGCTTAACAGGGGTTAGAGATACGCAGTATTTT	CASSLTGVRDTQYF
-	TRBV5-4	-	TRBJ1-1	TGTGCCAGCAGCTCCGAGGTACCAACTCAAGCTTTCTTT	CASSSEVPTQAFF
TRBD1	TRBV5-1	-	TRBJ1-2	TGCGCCAGCAGCCCGAGGGACAGTTATGGCTACACCTTC	CASSPRDSYGYTF
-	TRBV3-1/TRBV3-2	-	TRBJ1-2	TGTGCCAGCAGCCAAGATTGGGCCCATCGTGGCTACACCTTC	CASSQDWAHRGYTF
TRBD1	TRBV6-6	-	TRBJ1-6	TGTGCCAGCAGTTACGCCGGACAGGATAATTCACCCCTCCACTTT	CASSYAGQDNSPLHF
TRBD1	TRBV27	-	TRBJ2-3	TGTGCCAGCAGTCTCCTCGAGGGACAGGGTATAACAGATACGCAGTATTTT	CASSLLEGQGITDTQYF
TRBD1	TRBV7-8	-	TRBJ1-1	TGTGCCAGCAGCTCGGGACAGACGAACACTGAAGCTTTCTTT	CASSSGQTNTEAFF
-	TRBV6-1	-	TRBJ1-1	TGTGCCAGCAGTGAAACAGTGATGAACACTGAAGCTTTCTTT	CASSETVMNTEAFF
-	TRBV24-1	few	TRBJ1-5	TGTGCCACCAGTGATTCACCGGGTCGGGGGGCGGCAAATCAGCCCCAGCATTTT	CATSDSPGRGAANQPQHF
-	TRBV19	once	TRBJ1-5	TGTGCCAGTAGCCTTCGACGGGGCAATCAGCCCCAGCATTTT	CASSLRRGNQPQHF
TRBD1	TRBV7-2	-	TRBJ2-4	TGTGCCAGCAGCCCTCCGGACAGGGGGCCGGGGCAGTACTTC	CASSPPDRGPGQYF
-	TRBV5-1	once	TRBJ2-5	TGCGCCAGCAGCCTCGACGGAGGGCGCGGAGAGACCCAGTACTTC	CASSLDGGRGETQYF
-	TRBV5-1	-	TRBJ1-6	TGCGCCAGCAGCATTAGACAGGCATCTTATAATTCACCCCTCCACTTT	CASSIRQASYNSPLHF
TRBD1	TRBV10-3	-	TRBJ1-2	TGTGCCATCAGTGAGTCCGGGACAGGGAAAGGCTACACCTTC	CAISESGTGKGYTF